The clone carrying this T cell receptor beta chain appeared a single time. The authors' processing: Researchers report that nucleated cell counts were estimated from reference gene primer amplification. Assay used: immunoSEQ multiplex PCR; TCRdb lists only in-frame clones, some missing. V and J calls plus clone size are reproduced from that table; the DNA served to infer D and trimming. Of over 200,000 clones in the sample, 85% to 90% were seen once. The data originate from a study of blood T cell repertoires in COVID-19. Sequencing used PBMCs or T cells enriched from blood (not recorded which). This receptor was identified in a woman aged 50 to 65 in a cohort exposed to, infected with or recovered from COVID-19 (not recorded which).

CDR3 DNA: TGTGCCAGCAGCATCAACAGGGATTCACCCCTCCACTTT. Amino acid sequence: CASSINRDSPLHF. V and J are TRBV11-3 and TRBJ1-6, with TRBD1 as a possible D gene (6 bases). Germline CDR1 and CDR2: SGHNT and YENEEA. This CDR3 spans 13 amino acids. V lost 5 bases to trimming and J lost 8 bases, with 10 bases between them. The full variable domain, in which reference TRBV11-3 and TRBJ1-6 provide the parts outside the CDR3, is EAGVVQSPRYKIIEKKQPVAFWCNPISGHNTLYWYLQNLGQGPELLIRYENEEAVDDSQLPKDRFSAERLKGVDSTLKIQPAELGDSAVYLCASSINRDSPLHFGNGTRLTVT.